Described below is a single T cell receptor (beta chain) sequence and its context. The antigen is not known. This sample's time point: patch test 1, 2 weeks after DPC sensitization. Stated treatment: therapeutic diphenylcyclopropenone sensitization with weekly scalp DPC. Extraction of total RNA was performed on unfractionated whole blood. This CDR3 region has 13 residues. With 6 bases removed from V and 4 bases from J, the gap between germline ends came to 12 bases. TCRdb redid the calling of the RACE reads with MiXCR, one entry per CDR3 protein. The data show 370,000 or so distinct CDR3 sequences, nearly 5% seen once. The entry originates in a study of human T cells and chemical hapten exposure. The wider study: Sensitization applied 2% DPC to roughly 2 cm by roughly 2 cm of upper inner arm skin. Patients were given diphenylcyclopropenone on the scalp weekly across the approximately 25-week study. Whole-study findings and limits: With DPC sensitization, TCRs exceeding 1 in 1000 frequency showed no change.

This sequence joins TRBV12-3 or TRBV12-4 and TRBJ1-2, with a possible D match to TRBD1 (6 bases). The sequencing used whole blood, collected in connection with sensitization to the hapten diphenylcyclopropenone (DPC). This receptor was taken from a woman between 50 and 59 years old with alopecia areata. Some clones in this sample may be carry-over from other donors' samples. The CDR3 sequence is CASRNTGSYGYTF. The CDR3 DNA reads TGTGCCAGCAGAAATACAGGGTCCTATGGCTACACCTTC.